This T cell receptor (beta chain) was captured by sequencing in a study of shared clonotypes between healthy human individuals. Study background: Sampling drew on donors who were two women and a few men aged 18 to 49. Study results and caveats: The sole specimen, blood, was sampled, and tissue repertoires likely differ. Sorted-subset samples were not fully sequenced, rarefaction indicated.

Only in-frame clones appear in the TCRdb table, and some are missing; sequencing was by immunoSEQ multiplex PCR. The sample consists of about 2 million clones, approximately 94% of them appearing once. V lost 1 base and J lost 3, with 5 bases in between. This CDR3 comprises 12 residues. Germline lookup yields CDR1 SGHRS and CDR2 YFSETQ. Naive CD8 cells were CD45RO-negative, positively selected for CCR7, excluding terminally differentiated effector memory CD45RA+ cells. Notes on this clone: Its antigen is not known. The sample contains more than one DNA sequence encoding this CDR3.

Sequencing input: naive CD8+ T cells sorted from blood. The clonotype comes from a man aged 18 to 29 in good health. The rearrangement links TRBV5-1 to TRBJ2-7; no clear D gene. The CDR3 nucleotides are TGCGCCAGCAGCTTGTCGGGCTACGAGCAGTACTTC. Its translation is CASSLSGYEQYF.